This T cell receptor (delta chain) was recovered during a study of γδ T cells in repeated Plasmodium falciparum infection. Study summary: Four controlled malaria infections with P. falciparum NF54 spanned around 660 days. Samples were taken at baseline, before some infections, and 21 days after each.

CDR1 TSWWSYY and CDR2 QGS come from the germline V gene. The length of the CDR3 is 20 residues. Trimming took off 0 bases at V and 2 bases at J, with 17 bases between the two ends. Vgamma9/Vdelta2+ and Vdelta2-negative gammadelta T cells were flow-sorted from PBMC for bulk sequencing. TCRdb ran CATT on the multiplex PCR reads. The sample includes tens of thousands of delta-chain clones, 0.85% to 1% of them seen just once. Details on this clone: Since a far larger clone is one base different, this is likely a read error. The sample carries other DNA sequences with the same CDR3.

The V call is TRDV1, the J call TRDJ3; D is unresolved. The receptor was derived from a pool of human donors (malaria-infected and uninfected, not separated). What was sequenced was gamma-delta T cells from blood. The CDR3 DNA reads as TGTGCTCTTGGGGAACTGGGTTGCCCCCTCCAAACCTGGGACACCCGACAGATGTTTTTC. Protein product: CALGELGCPLQTWDTRQMFF.